The source of this TCR beta chain is a study of blood T cell repertoires in COVID-19. Study at large: The United States, Italy and Spain provided the acute and convalescent COVID-19 samples.

The assay was immunoSEQ multiplex PCR, and TCRdb's table has in-frame clones only and misses some. The table lists about 240,000 clones, around 86% of them singletons. This clone was recorded only once. The CDR3 contains 15 residues. Germline V lookup: CDR1 SGHNT, CDR2 YENEEA. V was clipped by 5 bases and J by 4 bases; unmatched bases: 3. This sequence joins TRBV11-3 and TRBJ2-1, with 12 bases matching TRBD2. This receptor was taken from a woman aged 35 to 49 with acute COVID-19. Material for sequencing was PBMCs or T cells enriched from blood (not recorded which). The CDR3 region is CASSPSGRGYNEQFF. DNA for the CDR3: TGTGCCAGCAGCCCTAGCGGGAGGGGGTACAATGAGCAGTTCTTC.